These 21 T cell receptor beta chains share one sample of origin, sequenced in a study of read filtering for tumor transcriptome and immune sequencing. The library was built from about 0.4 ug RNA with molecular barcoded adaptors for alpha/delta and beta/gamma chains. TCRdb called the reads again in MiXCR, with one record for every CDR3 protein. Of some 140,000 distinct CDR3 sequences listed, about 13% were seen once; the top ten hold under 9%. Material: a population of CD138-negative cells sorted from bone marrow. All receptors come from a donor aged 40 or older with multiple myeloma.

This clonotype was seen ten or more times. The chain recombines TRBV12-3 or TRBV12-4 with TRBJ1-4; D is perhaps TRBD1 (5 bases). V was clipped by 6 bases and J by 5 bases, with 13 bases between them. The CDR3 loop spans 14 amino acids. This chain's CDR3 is CASRSGRVNEKLFF. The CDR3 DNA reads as TGTGCCAGCAGGTCGGGCAGGGTAAATGAAAAACTGTTTTTT.

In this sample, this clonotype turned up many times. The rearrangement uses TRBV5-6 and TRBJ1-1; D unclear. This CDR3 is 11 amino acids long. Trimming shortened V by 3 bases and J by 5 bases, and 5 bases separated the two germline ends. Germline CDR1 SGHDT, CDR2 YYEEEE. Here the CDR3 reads CASSSQTEAFF. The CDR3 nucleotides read TGTGCCAGCAGCTCACAAACTGAAGCTTTCTTT. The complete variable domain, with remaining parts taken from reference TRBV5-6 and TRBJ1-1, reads DAGVTQSPTHLIKTRGQQVTLRCSPKSGHDTVSWYQQALGQGPQFIFQYYEEEERQRGNFPDRFSGHQFPNYSSELNVNALLLGDSALYLCASSSQTEAFFGQGTRLTVV.

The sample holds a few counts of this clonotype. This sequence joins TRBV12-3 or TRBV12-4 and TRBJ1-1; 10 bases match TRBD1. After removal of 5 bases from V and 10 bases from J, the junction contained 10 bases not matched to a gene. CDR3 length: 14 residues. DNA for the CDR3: TGTGCCAGCAGTCTACGGGACAGGGGTTCGGGAGCTTTCTTT. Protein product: CASSLRDRGSGAFF.

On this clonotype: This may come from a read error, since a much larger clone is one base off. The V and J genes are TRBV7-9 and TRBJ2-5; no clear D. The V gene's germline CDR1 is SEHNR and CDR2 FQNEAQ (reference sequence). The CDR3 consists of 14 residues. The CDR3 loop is CASSTQTDQETRYF. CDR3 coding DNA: TGTGCCAGCAGCACCCAGACGGATCAAGAGACCCGGTACTTC.

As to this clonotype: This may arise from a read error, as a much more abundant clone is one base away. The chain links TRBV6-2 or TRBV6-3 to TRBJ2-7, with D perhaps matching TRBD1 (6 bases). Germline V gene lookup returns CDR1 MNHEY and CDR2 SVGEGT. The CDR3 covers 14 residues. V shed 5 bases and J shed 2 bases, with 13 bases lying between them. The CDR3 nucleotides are TGTGCCAGCAGTCTCGCCCGGGACACCTACGAGCAGTACTTC. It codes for CASSLARDTYEQYF.

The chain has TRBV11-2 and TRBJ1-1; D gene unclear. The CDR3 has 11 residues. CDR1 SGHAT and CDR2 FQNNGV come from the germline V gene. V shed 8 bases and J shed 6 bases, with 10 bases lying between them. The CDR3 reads CASWTGSEAFF. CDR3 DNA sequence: TGTGCCAGCTGGACGGGCTCTGAAGCTTTCTTT.

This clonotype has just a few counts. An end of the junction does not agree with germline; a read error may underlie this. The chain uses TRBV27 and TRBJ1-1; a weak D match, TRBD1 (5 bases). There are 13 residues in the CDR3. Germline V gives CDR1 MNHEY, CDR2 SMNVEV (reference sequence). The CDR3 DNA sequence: TGTGCCAGCAGTTTGGGGCAGAACACTGGAGCTTTCTTT. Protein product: CASSLGQNTGAFF.

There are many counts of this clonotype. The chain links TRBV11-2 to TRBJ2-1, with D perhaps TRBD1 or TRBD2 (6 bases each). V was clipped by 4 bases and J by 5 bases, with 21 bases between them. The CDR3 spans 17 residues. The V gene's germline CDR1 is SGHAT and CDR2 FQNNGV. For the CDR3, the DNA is TGTGCCAGCAGCTCAGGGTCCAGGGGCGCGGGACACAATGAGCAGTTCTTC. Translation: CASSSGSRGAGHNEQFF. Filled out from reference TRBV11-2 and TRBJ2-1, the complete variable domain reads EAGVAQSPRYKIIEKRQSVAFWCNPISGHATLYWYQQILGQGPKLLIQFQNNGVVDDSQLPKDRFSAERLKGVDSTLKIQPAKLEDSAVYLCASSSGSRGAGHNEQFFGPGTRLTVL.

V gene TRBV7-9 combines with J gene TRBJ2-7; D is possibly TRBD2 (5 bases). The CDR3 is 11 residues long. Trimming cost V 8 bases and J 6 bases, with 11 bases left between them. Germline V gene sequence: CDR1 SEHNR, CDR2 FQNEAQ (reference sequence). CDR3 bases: TGTGCCAGCGCGGGTAGAGGCGAGCAGTACTTC. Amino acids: CASAGRGEQYF.

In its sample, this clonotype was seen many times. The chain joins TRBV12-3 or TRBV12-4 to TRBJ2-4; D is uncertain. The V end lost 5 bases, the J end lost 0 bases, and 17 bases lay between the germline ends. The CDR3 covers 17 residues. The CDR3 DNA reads TGTGCCAGCAGTCCTCCGGACCTGCGTTTAGCCAAAAACATTCAGTACTTC. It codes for CASSPPDLRLAKNIQYF.

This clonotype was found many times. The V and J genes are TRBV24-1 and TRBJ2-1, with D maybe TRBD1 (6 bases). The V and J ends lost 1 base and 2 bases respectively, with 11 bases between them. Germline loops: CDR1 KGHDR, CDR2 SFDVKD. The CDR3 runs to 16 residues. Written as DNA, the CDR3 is TGTGCCACCAGTGATTTTGGCCAGGGGCCCTACAATGAGCAGTTCTTC. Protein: CATSDFGQGPYNEQFF.

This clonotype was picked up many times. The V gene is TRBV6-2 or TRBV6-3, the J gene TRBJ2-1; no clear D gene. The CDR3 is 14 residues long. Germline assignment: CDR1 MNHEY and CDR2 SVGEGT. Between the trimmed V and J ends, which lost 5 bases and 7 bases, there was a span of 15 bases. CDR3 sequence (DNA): TGTGCCAGCAGTACCACGGGCCAGAGAAATGAGCAGTTCTTC. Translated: CASSTTGQRNEQFF.

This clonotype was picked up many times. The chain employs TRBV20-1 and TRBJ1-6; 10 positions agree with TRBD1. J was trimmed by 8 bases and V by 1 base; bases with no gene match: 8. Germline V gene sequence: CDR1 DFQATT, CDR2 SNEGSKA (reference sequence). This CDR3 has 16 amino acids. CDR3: CSARVGDRGIHSPLHF. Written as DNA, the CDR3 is TGCAGTGCTAGAGTTGGGGACAGGGGTATCCATTCACCCCTCCACTTT.

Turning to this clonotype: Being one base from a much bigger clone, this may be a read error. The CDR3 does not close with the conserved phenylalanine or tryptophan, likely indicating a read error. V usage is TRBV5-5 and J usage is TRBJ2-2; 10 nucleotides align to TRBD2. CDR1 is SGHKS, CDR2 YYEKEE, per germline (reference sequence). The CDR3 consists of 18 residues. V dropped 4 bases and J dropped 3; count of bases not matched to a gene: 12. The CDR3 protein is CASSPSLAGVGYTGELFS. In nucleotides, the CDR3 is TGTGCCAGCAGCCCCTCGCTAGCGGGAGTGGGGTACACCGGGGAGCTGTTTTCT.

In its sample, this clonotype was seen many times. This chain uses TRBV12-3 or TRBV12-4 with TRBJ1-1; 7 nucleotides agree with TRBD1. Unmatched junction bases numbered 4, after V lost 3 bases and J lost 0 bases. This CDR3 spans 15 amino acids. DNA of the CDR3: TGTGCCAGCAGTTTGGAGGGGACAGTGAACACTGAAGCTTTCTTT. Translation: CASSLEGTVNTEAFF.

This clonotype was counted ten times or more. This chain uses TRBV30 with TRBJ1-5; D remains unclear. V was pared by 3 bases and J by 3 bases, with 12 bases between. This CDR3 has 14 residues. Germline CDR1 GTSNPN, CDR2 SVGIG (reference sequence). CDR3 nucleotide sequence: TGTGCCTGGAGCGGACCCCTTGTCAATCAGCCCCAGCATTTT. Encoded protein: CAWSGPLVNQPQHF.

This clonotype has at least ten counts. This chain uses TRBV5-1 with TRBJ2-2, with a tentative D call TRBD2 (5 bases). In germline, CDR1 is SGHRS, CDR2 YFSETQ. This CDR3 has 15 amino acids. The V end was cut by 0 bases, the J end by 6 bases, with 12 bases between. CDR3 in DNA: TGCGCCAGCAGCTTGGAGGGAGTCGTCGCCGGGGAGCTGTTTTTT. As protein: CASSLEGVVAGELFF. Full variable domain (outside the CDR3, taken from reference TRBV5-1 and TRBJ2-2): KAGVTQTPRYLIKTRGQQVTLSCSPISGHRSVSWYQQTPGQGLQFLFEYFSETQRNKGNFPGRFSGRQFSNSRSEMNVSTLELGDSALYLCASSLEGVVAGELFFGEGSRLTVL.

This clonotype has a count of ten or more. CDR3 sequence (DNA): TGCGCCAGCAGCCAAGATTGGAATCGAAACACTGAAGCTTTCTTT. It codes for CASSQDWNRNTEAFF. This rearrangement joins TRBV4-3 to TRBJ1-1; D is ambiguous. Germline CDR1 is LGHNA and CDR2 is YSLEER. The CDR3 totals 15 residues. The V and J ends lost 0 bases and 2 bases respectively, with 10 bases between them.

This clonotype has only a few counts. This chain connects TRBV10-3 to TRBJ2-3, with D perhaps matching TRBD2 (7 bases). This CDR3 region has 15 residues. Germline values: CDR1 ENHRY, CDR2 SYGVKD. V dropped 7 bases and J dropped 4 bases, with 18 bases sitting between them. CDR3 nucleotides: TGTGCCATCAAAGCTAGCGGAGGGGGGCCAGATACGCAGTATTTT. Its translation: CAIKASGGGPDTQYF.

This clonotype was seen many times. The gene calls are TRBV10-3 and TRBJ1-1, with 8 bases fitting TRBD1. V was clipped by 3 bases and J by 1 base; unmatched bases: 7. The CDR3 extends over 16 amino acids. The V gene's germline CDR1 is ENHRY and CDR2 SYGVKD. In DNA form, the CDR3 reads TGTGCCATCAGTGACTCCCGGACAGGGAAGAACACTGAAGCTTTCTTT. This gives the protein CAISDSRTGKNTEAFF.

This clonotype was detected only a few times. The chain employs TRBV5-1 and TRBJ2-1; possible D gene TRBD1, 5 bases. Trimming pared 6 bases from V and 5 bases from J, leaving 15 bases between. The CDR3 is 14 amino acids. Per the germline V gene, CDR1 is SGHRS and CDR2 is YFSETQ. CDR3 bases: TGCGCCAGCACCTCCAGCAGGGCAAACAATGAGCAGTTCTTC. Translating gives CASTSSRANNEQFF.